The following is a T cell receptor beta chain sequence with its context. Study processing details: Amplification from reference gene primers served as the basis for estimated nucleated cell counts. The repertoire was sequenced with immunoSEQ multiplex PCR; TCRdb's copy has only in-frame clones and lacks some. From that table come the V and J calls and clone size; the DNA was used to work out D and trimming. The repertoire holds about 130,000 clones, about 78% seen once, with approximately 11% in the top ten. This entry belongs to a study of blood T cell repertoires in COVID-19. Study-wide context: Researchers got acute and convalescent COVID-19 samples from the United States, Italy and Spain. Nucleic acid was either cDNA or gDNA, and it came from T cells, B-cell-depleted T cells, or PBMCs.

The V and J ends lost 7 bases and 8 bases respectively, with 8 bases between them. The CDR3 spans 10 residues. Germline lookup yields CDR1 LNHDA and CDR2 SQIVND (reference sequence). The receptor was derived from a man in his 60s who had recovered from COVID-19. The source material was peripheral blood. The rearrangement uses TRBV19 and TRBJ1-2; D is uncertain. The CDR3: CASKSAGYTF. The CDR3 nucleotides are TGTGCCAGTAAAAGCGCCGGCTACACCTTC.